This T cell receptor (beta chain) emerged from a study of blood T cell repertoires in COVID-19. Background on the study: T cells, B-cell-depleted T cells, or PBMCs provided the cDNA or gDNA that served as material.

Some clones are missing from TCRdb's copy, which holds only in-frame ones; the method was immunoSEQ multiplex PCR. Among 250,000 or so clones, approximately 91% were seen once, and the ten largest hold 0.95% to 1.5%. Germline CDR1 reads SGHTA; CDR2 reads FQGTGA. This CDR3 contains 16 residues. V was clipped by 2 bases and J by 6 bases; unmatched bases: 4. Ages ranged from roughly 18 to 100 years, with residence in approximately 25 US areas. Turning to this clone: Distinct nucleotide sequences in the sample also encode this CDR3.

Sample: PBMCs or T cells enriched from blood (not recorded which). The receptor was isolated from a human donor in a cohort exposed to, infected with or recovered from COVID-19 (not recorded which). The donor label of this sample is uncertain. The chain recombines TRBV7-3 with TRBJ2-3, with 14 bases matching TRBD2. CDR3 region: CASSLGLAGGTDTQYF. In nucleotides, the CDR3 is TGTGCCAGCAGCTTAGGACTAGCGGGGGGTACGGATACGCAGTATTTT.